This TCR beta chain was sequenced during a study of shared clonotypes between healthy human individuals. Whole-study context: CD4 naive and memory got three plates each, CD8 naive two, CD8 memory one. Study results and limitations: The represented genetic and exposure-history diversity was limited by the small number of donors. It was observed that 5% to 6% of naive CD4 clonotypes were shared across a handful of donors. Deeper or shallower sequencing was expected to change how clonotypes are shared among donors.

Here immunoSEQ multiplex PCR was the method, and the copy in TCRdb shows in-frame clones only, minus some. The table shows about 770,000 clones, with 72% occurring only once. Germline V gives CDR1 LNHDA, CDR2 SQIVND (reference sequence). The CDR3 consists of 15 residues. The germline V and J ends were trimmed by 8 bases and 1 base, with 17 bases remaining between them. Concerning this clone: Its antigen is not identified.

The V and J genes are TRBV19 and TRBJ1-1; possibly TRBD1 for D (6 bases). Sequences were obtained from memory CD4+ T cells sorted from blood. Indicated subset: CD45RA-negative fraction. The clonotype was recovered from a woman in her thirties in good health. CDR3 region: CASQSADSQNTEAFF. The CDR3 nucleotides are TGTGCCAGTCAATCCGCGGACAGCCAGAACACTGAAGCTTTCTTT.